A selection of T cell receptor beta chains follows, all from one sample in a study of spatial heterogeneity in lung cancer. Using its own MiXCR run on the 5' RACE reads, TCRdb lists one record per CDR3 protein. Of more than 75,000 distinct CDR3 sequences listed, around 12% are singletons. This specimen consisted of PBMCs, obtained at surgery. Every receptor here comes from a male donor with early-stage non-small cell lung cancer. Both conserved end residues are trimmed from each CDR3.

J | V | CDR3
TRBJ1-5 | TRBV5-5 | ASSLGGFNNQPQH
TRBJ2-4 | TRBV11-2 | ASSLYKRLGGLDIQY
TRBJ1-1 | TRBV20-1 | SALRGGNTEAF
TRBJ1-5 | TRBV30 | AWSAQGGSQPQH
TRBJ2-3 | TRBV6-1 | ASSSTSVGGDTQY
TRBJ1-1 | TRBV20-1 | SAREGSRGPQKAF
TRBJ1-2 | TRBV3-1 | ASSRELDGVYGYT
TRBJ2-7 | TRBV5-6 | ASSTGVSYEQY
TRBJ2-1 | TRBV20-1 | SALAGVSSYNEQF
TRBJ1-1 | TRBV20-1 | SAEDSMNTEAF
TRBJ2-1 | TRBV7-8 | ASSLTNANPYNEQF
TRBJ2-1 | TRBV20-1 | SARDQGLADNEQF
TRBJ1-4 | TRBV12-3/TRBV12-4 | ASSLVRGRGEKLF
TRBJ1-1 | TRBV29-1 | SGQGAGGTEAF
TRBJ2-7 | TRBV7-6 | ASSPAAGSYEQY
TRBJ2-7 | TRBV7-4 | ASSDRDGTYEQY
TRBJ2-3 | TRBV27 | ASSYSADTQY
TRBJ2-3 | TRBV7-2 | ASSVSGVRDTQY
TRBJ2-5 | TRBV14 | ASSHSYGLAGLQETQY
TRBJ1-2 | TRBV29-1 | SVERVQEYGYT
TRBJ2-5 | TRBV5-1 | ASSTSNPYQETQY
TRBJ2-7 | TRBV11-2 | ASSFAGTSGYYEQY
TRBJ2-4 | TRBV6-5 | ASRGRDIAKNIQY